This TCR beta chain comes out of a study of T cells in Graves' hyperthyroidism and ophthalmopathy. Study information: Staff took peripheral blood when the initial diagnosis was made, before any treatment began. The study's findings and limits: Most thyroid-expanded clonotypes above 0.001 were also found in blood. Stable hyperthyroidism was separated from ophthalmopathy by a model based on 13 V-J features.

This clonotype was seen ten or more times. The antigen is undetermined. RNA transcripts gave rise to amplified TCR beta CDR3 regions. HTBI primers were the set used in a first-round RT-PCR of the TCR CDR3. In TCRdb, the multiplex PCR reads were re-called with MiXCR into one record per CDR3 protein. The sample gives some 570,000 distinct CDR3 sequences, approximately 15% of which show up once; roughly 7.7% is in the top ten. The V gene lost 6 bases and the J gene lost 7 bases, with 16 bases spanning the gap. The germline V gene encodes CDR1 ENHRY and CDR2 SYGVKD. This CDR3 contains 15 residues. This chain connects TRBV10-3 to TRBJ1-6, with D hard to call. The sequenced sample was blood. The TCR comes from a woman aged 18-29 years with Graves' ophthalmopathy. The CDR3 nucleotides are TGTGCCATCAGAGAGACCGGGGAGAAGAATTCACCCCTCCACTTT. It specifies CAIRETGEKNSPLHF.